Presented here are 17 T cell receptor beta chains from one specimen sequenced in a study of cytomegalovirus exposure and HLA in healthy donors. Both 60 Vbeta primers and 13 Jbeta primers went into the PCR. The data were produced by immunoSEQ multiplex PCR, yet TCRdb's version contains in-frame clones alone and is incomplete. The sample yields about 160,000 clones, 60% to 85% seen once. The sample consisted of PBMCs. These receptors all come from a man aged 45 to 65 in good health and CMV-seropositive.

The rearrangement uses TRBV5-1 and TRBJ1-6; TRBD1 matches 9 bases. The germline gives CDR1 SGHRS, CDR2 YFSETQ. V lost 2 bases, J lost 5 bases, and 2 bases stayed unmatched. The CDR3 loop spans 15 amino acids. CDR3 protein: CASSFRTGDNSPLHF. The CDR3 DNA is TGCGCCAGCAGCTTCAGGACAGGGGATAATTCACCCCTCCACTTT.

This clone was observed a handful of times. The V gene is TRBV10-3, the J gene TRBJ2-3; D is ambiguous. Germline values: CDR1 ENHRY, CDR2 SYGVKD. The CDR3 is 14 amino acids. V was pared by 5 bases and J by 4 bases, with 13 bases between. DNA of the CDR3: TGTGCCATCAGTTCCCCCTCCTCTGCAGATACGCAGTATTTT. This encodes CAISSPSSADTQYF.

The chain employs TRBV30 and TRBJ2-1, with D perhaps TRBD2 (6 bases). V gave up 3 bases and J gave up 5 bases, with 14 bases separating them. This CDR3 is built from 14 residues. Germline V gene data show CDR1 as GTSNPN and CDR2 as SVGIG (reference sequence). The CDR3 DNA follows: TGTGCCTGGAGCTGGGGGAGGAGGGACAATGAGCAGTTCTTC. Translated: CAWSWGRRDNEQFF.

The chain joins TRBV10-3 to TRBJ2-7; tentative D call: TRBD2 (6 bases). The germline V gene has CDR1 ENHRY and CDR2 SYGVKD. Trimming left V 5 bases short and J 0 bases short, with 14 bases between. The CDR3 is made up of 15 amino acids. CDR3 protein: CAISPRGGVSYEQYF. CDR3 nucleotides: TGTGCCATCAGTCCGAGGGGCGGGGTCTCCTACGAGCAGTACTTC.

This clone was seen more than once but under ten times. This chain links TRBV10-3 with TRBJ2-7; D gene unclear. The CDR3 sequence is 13 residues long. CDR1 ENHRY and CDR2 SYGVKD come from the germline V gene. Trimming stripped 6 bases from V and 3 bases from J, with 12 bases between. CDR3 in amino acids: CAIRATPSYEQYF. The CDR3 nucleotides read TGTGCCATCAGGGCGACACCCAGCTACGAGCAGTACTTC.

This sequence joins TRBV10-3 and TRBJ2-5, with 9 positions matching TRBD2. The CDR3 is 16 amino acids. In germline, CDR1 is ENHRY, CDR2 SYGVKD. V lost 3 bases and J lost 5; bases outside the gene matches: 10. CDR3 DNA: TGTGCCATCAGTGACGTGTGGGCGGGGGGGGCGGAGACCCAGTACTTC. Translation: CAISDVWAGGAETQYF.

The chain recombines TRBV10-2 with TRBJ1-1; TRBD1 is a possible D gene (6 bases). V gave up 0 bases and J gave up 8 bases, with 13 bases separating them. The germline V gene has CDR1 WSHSY and CDR2 SAAADI. The length of the CDR3 is 14 residues. The chain's CDR3 is CASSESPGTPEAFF. In nucleotides, the CDR3 is TGCGCCAGCAGTGAGTCGCCCGGGACACCCGAAGCTTTCTTT.

The J gene is TRBJ1-2, the V gene TRBV7-9; unclear D gene. The CDR3 is 13 amino acids. Between the trimmed V and J ends, which lost 2 bases and 4 bases, there was a span of 8 bases. The germline V gene encodes CDR1 SEHNR and CDR2 FQNEAQ (reference sequence). CDR3 sequence (DNA): TGTGCCAGCAGCTTACCAGTCGCCTATGGCTACACCTTC. The encoded protein is CASSLPVAYGYTF.

CDR3 loop: CASSVMGPQNEQFF. The CDR3 DNA follows: TGTGCCAGCAGCGTAATGGGGCCGCAGAATGAGCAGTTCTTC. The genes are TRBV9 and TRBJ2-1, with TRBD1 as a possible D gene (5 bases). Trimming removed 1 base from V and 7 bases from J, with 12 bases in between. Germline V CDR1 and CDR2: SGDLS, YYNGEE. CDR3 length equals 14 residues.

This rearrangement joins TRBV27 to TRBJ2-5; 9 nucleotides agree with TRBD2. With V trimmed by 4 bases and J by 2 bases, 2 bases remained unmatched. Germline CDR1 and CDR2: MNHEY and SMNVEV (reference sequence). The CDR3 consists of 14 residues. The CDR3 DNA follows: TGTGCCAGCAGTTCCCTAGCGGGACAAGAGACCCAGTACTTC. Protein product: CASSSLAGQETQYF.

The CDR3 reads CASSLGGSGANTGEQFF. CDR3 in DNA: TGCGCCAGCAGCTTGGGGGGGAGCGGGGCTAATACGGGAGAGCAGTTCTTC. The V call is TRBV5-1, the J call TRBJ2-1, with 7 bases matching TRBD2. J gave up 10 bases and V 0 bases, and 16 bases lay outside the gene matches. The CDR3 is 17 residues long. The germline gives CDR1 SGHRS, CDR2 YFSETQ.

The V gene is TRBV5-4, the J gene TRBJ2-5; 9 nucleotides match TRBD1. The germline gives CDR1 SGHNT, CDR2 YYREEE (reference sequence). After removal of 4 bases from V and 5 bases from J, the junction contained 12 bases not matched to a gene. This CDR3 region has 16 residues. CDR3 residues: CASSHRTGAAKETQYF. For the CDR3, the DNA is TGTGCCAGCAGCCATAGGACAGGGGCGGCCAAGGAGACCCAGTACTTC.

This clone was detected once. The chain is built from TRBV18 and TRBJ1-3; possible D gene TRBD1, 5 bases. In germline, CDR1 is KGHSH, CDR2 LQKENI. The CDR3 has 16 amino acids. V was clipped by 9 bases and J by 2 bases, with 20 bases between them. The CDR3, as DNA: TGTGCCAGTTTCACCATAAGTCCAGGGCCTGGAAACACCATATATTTT. This gives the protein CASFTISPGPGNTIYF.

The gene calls are TRBV7-2 and TRBJ2-7; 7 bases fit TRBD1. Per the germline V gene, CDR1 is SGHTA and CDR2 is FQGNSA. With 8 bases clipped from V and 4 bases from J, the junction kept 5 bases outside the gene matches. The CDR3 runs to 12 residues. This chain's CDR3 is CASGMTGYEQYF. The CDR3 nucleotides are TGTGCCAGCGGGATGACAGGGTACGAGCAGTACTTC.

This chain uses TRBV5-4 with TRBJ1-2; the D gene is possibly TRBD1 (5 bases). The CDR3 loop spans 14 amino acids. Germline V gene sequence: CDR1 SGHNT, CDR2 YYREEE (reference sequence). Trimming removed 0 bases from V and 4 bases from J, with 10 bases in between. The CDR3 sequence: CASSLDGQGYGYTF. The CDR3 DNA reads as TGTGCCAGCAGCTTGGATGGACAAGGCTATGGCTACACCTTC.

Details on this clone: Other DNA sequences in this specimen translate into the identical CDR3. The chain employs TRBV10-3 and TRBJ1-3, with TRBD1 matching 7 bases. The CDR3 contains 14 residues. J was trimmed by 4 bases and V by 6 bases; bases with no gene match: 6. Germline V gene lookup returns CDR1 ENHRY and CDR2 SYGVKD. DNA of the CDR3: TGTGCCATCAGCCGACAGGGTTCGGGAAACACCATATATTTT. This sequence encodes CAISRQGSGNTIYF.

V is TRBV9 and J is TRBJ1-4; D not certain. Germline assignment: CDR1 SGDLS and CDR2 YYNGEE. The CDR3 spans 15 residues. With 5 bases removed from V and 3 bases from J, the gap between germline ends came to 14 bases. CDR3 in DNA: TGTGCCAGCAGTCTGGGTCCCGCGGCTAATGAAAAACTGTTTTTT. Translation gives CASSLGPAANEKLFF.